What follows are 17 T cell receptor beta chains derived from one specimen sequenced in a study of blood T cell repertoires in COVID-19. Sequenced by immunoSEQ multiplex PCR; TCRdb stores in-frame clones only, minus some. The sample yields 200,000 or so clones, approximately 83% seen once. The specimen sequenced was PBMCs or T cells enriched from blood (not recorded which). The receptors here all came from a middle-aged woman with acute COVID-19.

The rearrangement joins TRBV10-3 to TRBJ2-3, with TRBD1 as a possible D gene (5 bases). Trimming left V 4 bases short and J 3 bases short, with 17 bases between. Germline CDR1 reads ENHRY; CDR2 reads SYGVKD. The CDR3 consists of 16 residues. In DNA form, the CDR3 reads TGTGCCATCAGTGGGATGGGGCCCCGCGCAACAGATACGCAGTATTTT. Protein sequence: CAISGMGPRATDTQYF.

Here the CDR3 reads CASIPQGGRNTGELFF. Written as DNA, the CDR3 is TGTGCCAGCATCCCACAGGGGGGGAGAAACACCGGGGAGCTGTTTTTT. The rearrangement links TRBV7-9 to TRBJ2-2, with a possible D match to TRBD1 (8 bases). V was clipped by 7 bases and J by 2 bases, with 17 bases between them. This CDR3 has 16 residues. The germline gives CDR1 SEHNR, CDR2 FQNEAQ (reference sequence).

This chain joins TRBV7-6 and TRBJ1-1; D possibly corresponds to TRBD1 (5 bases). V gave up 3 bases and J gave up 6 bases, with 17 bases separating them. CDR3 length: 15 residues. Germline V lookup: CDR1 SGHVS, CDR2 FNYEAQ. For the CDR3, the DNA is TGTGCCAGCAGCTTGGTAGGGGCTGGGATGGCTGAAGCTTTCTTT. This sequence encodes CASSLVGAGMAEAFF.

The rearrangement uses TRBV3-1 (or the pseudogene TRBV3-2) and TRBJ1-2, with 7 bases that match TRBD1. The CDR3 runs 16 residues. Germline loops: CDR1 LGHDT, CDR2 YNNKEL (reference sequence). V dropped 2 bases and J dropped 2; count of bases not matched to a gene: 8. CDR3 region: CASSQRSPGGNYGYTF. Here the CDR3 DNA reads TGTGCCAGCAGCCAAAGATCACCAGGGGGAAACTATGGCTACACCTTC.

The V gene is TRBV6-5, the J gene TRBJ2-7; a weak D match, TRBD2 (5 bases). Germline CDR1 and CDR2: MNHEY and SVGAGI. This CDR3 is 14 amino acids long. Trimming pared 5 bases from V and 3 bases from J, leaving 14 bases between. CDR3 amino acids: CASSPTGIGYEQYF. CDR3 DNA sequence: TGTGCCAGCAGTCCGACGGGAATCGGCTACGAGCAGTACTTC.

This sequence joins TRBV19 and TRBJ2-2; 8 nucleotides line up with TRBD2. CDR1 and CDR2 (germline): LNHDA, SQIVND (reference sequence). The CDR3 covers 16 residues. The J segment lost 7 bases and the V segment lost 2 bases, leaving 9 bases of the junction unmatched. The DNA for the CDR3 is TGTGCCAGTAGTATACCACTGACTAGCGCTGACGGGGAGCTGTTTTTT. It translates to CASSIPLTSADGELFF.

The chain joins TRBV4-1 to TRBJ2-3, with 11 positions matching TRBD2. Unmatched junction bases numbered 10, after V lost 4 bases and J lost 4 bases. Looked up from germline, CDR1 is MGHRA and CDR2 is YSYEKL. CDR3 length: 17 residues. The CDR3 region is CASSLSILAGESDTQYF. The CDR3 nucleotides are TGCGCCAGCAGCCTTTCTATACTAGCGGGAGAATCAGATACGCAGTATTTT.

V and J are TRBV5-4 and TRBJ1-1; D ambiguous. Germline CDR1 SGHNT, CDR2 YYREEE (reference sequence). The CDR3 is made up of 12 amino acids. Trimming pared 7 bases from V and 5 bases from J, leaving 12 bases between. In DNA, the CDR3 is TGTGCCAGCTCTGAAATTGCGACTGAAGCTTTCTTT. It yields the protein CASSEIATEAFF.

CDR3 in DNA: TGTGCCAGCAGTCTACGGGGACAGGAAACCCTCTCTGGAAACACCATATATTTT. Protein product: CASSLRGQETLSGNTIYF. V and J are TRBV27 and TRBJ1-3, with 8 positions matching TRBD1. The V gene's germline CDR1 is MNHEY and CDR2 SMNVEV (reference sequence). V trimming: 5 bases; J trimming: 0 bases; junction bases outside the gene matches: 12. The CDR3 sequence is 18 residues long.

This clone was found many times. The J gene is TRBJ2-4, the V gene TRBV7-9, with a possible D match to TRBD1 (7 bases). This CDR3 contains 15 residues. Germline V gene sequence: CDR1 SEHNR, CDR2 FQNEAQ (reference sequence). Trimming took off 5 bases at V and 1 base at J, with 12 bases between the two ends. The CDR3 bases are TGTGCCAGCAGCAACGCAGGGGGGGCCAAAAACATTCAGTACTTC. It yields the protein CASSNAGGAKNIQYF.

The chain joins TRBV24-1 to TRBJ2-7; D remains ambiguous. V was shortened by 1 base and J by 3 bases, with 6 bases between the two germline ends. Germline CDR1 and CDR2: KGHDR and SFDVKD. CDR3 size: 13 residues. CDR3 sequence (DNA): TGTGCCACCAGTGATTTAACAGACTACGAGCAGTACTTC. Its protein product is CATSDLTDYEQYF.

Only a few counts were recorded for this clone. The J gene is TRBJ2-7, the V gene TRBV2; possible D gene TRBD2, 5 bases. The CDR3 is 13 amino acids. The V gene lost 10 bases and the J gene lost 3 bases, with 16 bases spanning the gap. In germline, CDR1 is SNHLY, CDR2 FYNNEI. The CDR3 nucleotides read TGTGCCAACTCCGTCGACCGGGACTACGAGCAGTACTTC. Translating it yields CANSVDRDYEQYF. Filled out from reference TRBV2 and TRBJ2-7, the complete variable domain reads EPEVTQTPSHQVTQMGQEVILRCVPISNHLYFYWYRQILGQKVEFLVSFYNNEISEKSEIFDDQFSVERPDGSNFTLKIRSTKLEDSAMYFCANSVDRDYEQYFGPGTRLTVT.

The chain joins TRBV19 to TRBJ1-2; TRBD1 matches 8 bases. Per germline, CDR1 LNHDA and CDR2 SQIVND (reference sequence). J gave up 5 bases and V 4 bases, and 6 bases lay outside the gene matches. The CDR3 loop spans 14 amino acids. The CDR3 loop is CASSNRDRSYGYTF. Here the CDR3 DNA reads TGTGCCAGTAGTAACCGGGACAGGTCGTATGGCTACACCTTC.

The chain combines TRBV6-4 with TRBJ2-3, with D possibly matching TRBD2 (5 bases). Trimming took off 6 bases at V and 6 bases at J, with 13 bases between the two ends. The CDR3 spans 13 residues. Germline-derived CDR1 and CDR2 are MRHNA and SNTAGT. In nucleotides, the CDR3 is TGTGCCAGCAGGCAAGAGCGAGGGGATACGCAGTATTTT. It codes for CASRQERGDTQYF.

The chain combines TRBV3-1 (or the pseudogene TRBV3-2) with TRBJ2-1; 12 positions match TRBD2. The ends lost 2 bases at V and 0 bases at J; junction bases unmatched: 2. Germline loops: CDR1 LGHDT, CDR2 YNNKEL (reference sequence). The CDR3 is 17 residues long. The chain's CDR3 is CASSQTSGRSSYNEQFF. CDR3 nucleotides: TGTGCCAGCAGCCAAACTAGCGGGAGGTCCTCCTACAATGAGCAGTTCTTC.

As DNA, the CDR3 is TGTGCCAGTTCGCCGGGGATGGGAATTATCAATCAGCCCCAGCATTTT. Translating it yields CASSPGMGIINQPQHF. The chain carries TRBV19 and TRBJ1-5; unclear D gene. This CDR3 spans 16 amino acids. The V gene lost 8 bases and the J gene lost 3 bases, with 20 bases spanning the gap. CDR1 and CDR2 from the germline V gene are LNHDA and SQIVND (reference sequence).

This clone was recorded many times. The V and J genes are TRBV25-1 and TRBJ2-7; D is unclear. The V gene's germline CDR1 is MGHDK and CDR2 SYGVNS. The CDR3 loop spans 13 amino acids. Between the trimmed V and J ends, which lost 7 bases and 2 bases, there was a span of 12 bases. The CDR3 DNA is TGTGCCAGCATAAAAAACAGTCCCTACGAGCAGTACTTC. Its protein product is CASIKNSPYEQYF.